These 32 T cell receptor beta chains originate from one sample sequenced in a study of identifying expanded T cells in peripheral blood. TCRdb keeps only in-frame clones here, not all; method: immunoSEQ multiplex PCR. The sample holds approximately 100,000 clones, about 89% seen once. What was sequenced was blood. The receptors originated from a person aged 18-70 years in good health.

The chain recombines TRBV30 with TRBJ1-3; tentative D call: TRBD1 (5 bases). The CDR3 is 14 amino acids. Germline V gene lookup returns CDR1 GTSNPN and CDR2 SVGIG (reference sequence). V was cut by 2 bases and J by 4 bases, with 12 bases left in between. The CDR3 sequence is CAWSLRGTGNTIYF. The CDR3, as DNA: TGTGCCTGGAGTTTGAGGGGCACCGGAAACACCATATATTTT.

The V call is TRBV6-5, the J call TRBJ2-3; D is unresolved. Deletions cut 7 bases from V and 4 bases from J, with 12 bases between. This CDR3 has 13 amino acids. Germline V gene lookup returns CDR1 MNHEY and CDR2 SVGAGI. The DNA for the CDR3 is TGTGCCAGCACCTTCCCGGGCGCAGATACGCAGTATTTT. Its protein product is CASTFPGADTQYF.

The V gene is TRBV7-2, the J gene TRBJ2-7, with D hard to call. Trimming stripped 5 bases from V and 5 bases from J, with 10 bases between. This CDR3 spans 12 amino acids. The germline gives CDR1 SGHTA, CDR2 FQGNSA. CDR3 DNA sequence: TGTGCCAGCAGCCCGCAGGAGAACGAGCAGTACTTC. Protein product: CASSPQENEQYF.

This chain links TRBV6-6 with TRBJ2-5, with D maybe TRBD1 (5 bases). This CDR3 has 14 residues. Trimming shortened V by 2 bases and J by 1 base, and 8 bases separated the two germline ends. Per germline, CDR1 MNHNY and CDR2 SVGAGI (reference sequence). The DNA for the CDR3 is TGTGCCAGCAGTTACGGGGCAGGCCAAGAGACCCAGTACTTC. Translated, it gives CASSYGAGQETQYF.

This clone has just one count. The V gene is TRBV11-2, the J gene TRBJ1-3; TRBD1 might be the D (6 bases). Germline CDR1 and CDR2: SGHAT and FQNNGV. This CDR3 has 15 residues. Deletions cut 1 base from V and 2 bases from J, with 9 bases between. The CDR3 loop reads CASSLGGRAGNTIYF. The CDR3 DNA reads TGTGCCAGCAGCTTAGGGGGGCGAGCTGGAAACACCATATATTTT. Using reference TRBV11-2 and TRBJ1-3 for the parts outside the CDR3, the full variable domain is EAGVAQSPRYKIIEKRQSVAFWCNPISGHATLYWYQQILGQGPKLLIQFQNNGVVDDSQLPKDRFSAERLKGVDSTLKIQPAKLEDSAVYLCASSLGGRAGNTIYFGEGSWLTVV.

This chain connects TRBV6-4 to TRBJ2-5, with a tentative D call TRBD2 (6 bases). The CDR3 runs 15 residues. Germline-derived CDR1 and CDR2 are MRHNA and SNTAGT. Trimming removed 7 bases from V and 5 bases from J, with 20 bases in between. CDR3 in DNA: TGTGCCAGCAATTATAGGTCAGGCGGGAAGGAGACCCAGTACTTC. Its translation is CASNYRSGGKETQYF.

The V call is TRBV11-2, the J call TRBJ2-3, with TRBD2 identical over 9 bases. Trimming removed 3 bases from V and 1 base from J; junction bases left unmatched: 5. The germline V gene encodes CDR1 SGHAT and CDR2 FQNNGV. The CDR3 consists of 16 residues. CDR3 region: CASSFSLAGGTDTQYF. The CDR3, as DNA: TGTGCCAGCAGCTTCTCACTAGCGGGCGGCACAGATACGCAGTATTTT.

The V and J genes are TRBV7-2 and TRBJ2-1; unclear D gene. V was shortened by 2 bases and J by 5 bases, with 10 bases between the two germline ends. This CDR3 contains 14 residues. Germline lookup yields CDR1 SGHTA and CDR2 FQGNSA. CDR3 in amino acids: CASSLIWADNEQFF. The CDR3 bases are TGTGCCAGCAGCTTAATCTGGGCCGACAATGAGCAGTTCTTC.

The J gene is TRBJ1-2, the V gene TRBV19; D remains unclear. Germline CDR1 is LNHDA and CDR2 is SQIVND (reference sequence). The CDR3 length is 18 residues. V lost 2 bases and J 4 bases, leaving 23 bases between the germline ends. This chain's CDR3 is CASSIRVGGISGSYGYTF. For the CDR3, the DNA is TGTGCCAGTAGTATAAGGGTAGGCGGTATTTCGGGGAGCTATGGCTACACCTTC. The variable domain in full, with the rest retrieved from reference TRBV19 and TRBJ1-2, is DGGITQSPKYLFRKEGQNVTLSCEQNLNHDAMYWYRQDPGQGLRLIYYSQIVNDFQKGDIAEGYSVSREKKESFPLTVTSAQKNPTAFYLCASSIRVGGISGSYGYTFGSGTRLTVV.

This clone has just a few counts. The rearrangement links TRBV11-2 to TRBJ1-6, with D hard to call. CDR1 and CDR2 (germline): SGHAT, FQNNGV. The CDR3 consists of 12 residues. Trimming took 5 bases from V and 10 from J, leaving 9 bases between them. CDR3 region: CASSLTNSPLHF. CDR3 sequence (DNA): TGTGCCAGCAGCCTGACGAACTCACCCCTCCACTTT.

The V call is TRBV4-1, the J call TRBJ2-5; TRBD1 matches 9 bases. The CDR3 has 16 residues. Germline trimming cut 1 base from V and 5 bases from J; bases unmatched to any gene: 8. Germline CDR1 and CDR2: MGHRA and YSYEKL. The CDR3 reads CASSQGWDRVSETQYF. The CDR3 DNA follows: TGCGCCAGCAGCCAAGGCTGGGACAGGGTTTCGGAGACCCAGTACTTC.

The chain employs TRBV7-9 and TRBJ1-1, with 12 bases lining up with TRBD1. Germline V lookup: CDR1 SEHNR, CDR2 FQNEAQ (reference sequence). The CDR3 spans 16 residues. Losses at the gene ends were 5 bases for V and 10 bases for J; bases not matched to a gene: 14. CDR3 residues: CASSHGTGGGGPVAFF. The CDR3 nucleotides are TGTGCCAGCAGCCACGGGACAGGGGGCGGGGGTCCCGTAGCTTTCTTT.

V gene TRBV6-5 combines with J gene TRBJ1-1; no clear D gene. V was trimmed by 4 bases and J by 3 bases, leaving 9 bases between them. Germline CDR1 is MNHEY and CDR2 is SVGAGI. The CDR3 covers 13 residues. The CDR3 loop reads CASSSQIHTEAFF. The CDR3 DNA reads TGTGCCAGCAGTTCCCAGATTCACACTGAAGCTTTCTTT.

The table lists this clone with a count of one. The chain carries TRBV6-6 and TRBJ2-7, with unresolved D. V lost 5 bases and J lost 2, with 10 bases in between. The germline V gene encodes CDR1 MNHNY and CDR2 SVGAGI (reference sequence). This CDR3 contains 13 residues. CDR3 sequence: CASSHAMAYEQYF. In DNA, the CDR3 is TGTGCCAGCAGTCACGCGATGGCCTACGAGCAGTACTTC.

CDR3: CASRRTGGEEQYF. The CDR3 nucleotides read TGTGCCAGCAGACGGACAGGGGGTGAAGAGCAGTACTTC. The chain joins TRBV6-5 to TRBJ2-7; 10 bases are a match to TRBD1. Germline CDR1 is MNHEY and CDR2 is SVGAGI. The CDR3 has 13 residues. After removal of 6 bases from V and 7 bases from J, the junction contained 6 bases not matched to a gene.

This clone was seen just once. The CDR3 sequence: CASSWVGGNYGYTF. The CDR3 DNA is TGTGCCAGCAGCTGGGTCGGGGGAAACTATGGCTACACCTTC. The chain links TRBV5-8 to TRBJ1-2; D might be TRBD1 (5 bases). Between the trimmed V and J ends, which lost 3 bases and 2 bases, there was a span of 11 bases. The V gene's germline CDR1 is SGHTS and CDR2 YDEGEE. The CDR3 has 14 residues. The full variable domain, rest sourced from reference TRBV5-8 and TRBJ1-2, is EAGVTQSPTHLIKTRGQQATLRCSPISGHTSVYWYQQALGLGLQFLLWYDEGEERNRGNFPPRFSGRQFPNYSSELNVNALELEDSALYLCASSWVGGNYGYTFGSGTRLTVV.

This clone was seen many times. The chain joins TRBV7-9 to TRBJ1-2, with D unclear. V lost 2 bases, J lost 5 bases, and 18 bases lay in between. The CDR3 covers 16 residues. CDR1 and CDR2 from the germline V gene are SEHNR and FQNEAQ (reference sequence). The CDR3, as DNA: TGTGCCAGCAGCTTAAGGAGGGAGGAGGGAGTTTATGGCTACACCTTC. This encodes CASSLRREEGVYGYTF.

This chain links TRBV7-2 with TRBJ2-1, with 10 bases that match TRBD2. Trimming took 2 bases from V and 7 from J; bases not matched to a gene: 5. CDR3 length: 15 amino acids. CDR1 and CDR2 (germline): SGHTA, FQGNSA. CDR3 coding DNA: TGTGCCAGCAGCTTACAAGCGGGGGGGGAGAATGAGCAGTTCTTC. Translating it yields CASSLQAGGENEQFF.

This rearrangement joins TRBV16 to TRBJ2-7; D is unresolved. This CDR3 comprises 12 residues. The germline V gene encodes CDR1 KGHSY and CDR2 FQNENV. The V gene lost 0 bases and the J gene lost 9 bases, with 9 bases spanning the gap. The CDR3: CASSQSKLGQYF. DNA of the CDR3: TGTGCCAGCAGCCAATCCAAGCTCGGGCAGTACTTC.

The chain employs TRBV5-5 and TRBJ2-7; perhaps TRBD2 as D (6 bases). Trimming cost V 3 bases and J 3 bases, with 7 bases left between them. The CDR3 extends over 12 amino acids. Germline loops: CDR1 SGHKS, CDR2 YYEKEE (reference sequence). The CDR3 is CASSSEGYEQYF. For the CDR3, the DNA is TGTGCCAGCAGCTCGGAGGGCTACGAGCAGTACTTC.

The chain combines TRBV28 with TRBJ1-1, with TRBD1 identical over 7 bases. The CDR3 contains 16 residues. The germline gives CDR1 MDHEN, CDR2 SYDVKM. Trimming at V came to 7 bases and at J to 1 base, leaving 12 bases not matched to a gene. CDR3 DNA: TGTGCCAGCATCAACGGGGGACAGATCAGGAACACTGAAGCTTTCTTT. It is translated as CASINGGQIRNTEAFF.

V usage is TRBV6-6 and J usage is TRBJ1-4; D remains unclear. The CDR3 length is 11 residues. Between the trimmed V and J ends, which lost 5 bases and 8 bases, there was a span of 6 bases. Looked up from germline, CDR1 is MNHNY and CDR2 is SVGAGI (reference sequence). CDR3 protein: CASSTPEKLFF. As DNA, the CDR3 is TGTGCCAGCAGTACACCGGAAAAACTGTTTTTT.

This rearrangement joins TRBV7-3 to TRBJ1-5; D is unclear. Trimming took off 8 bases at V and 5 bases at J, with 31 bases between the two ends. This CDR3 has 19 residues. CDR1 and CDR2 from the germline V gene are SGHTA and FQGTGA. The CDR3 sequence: CASGDPSSEADFRYQPQHF. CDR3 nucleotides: TGTGCCAGCGGCGATCCCTCTTCGGAGGCCGACTTTCGGTATCAGCCCCAGCATTTT.

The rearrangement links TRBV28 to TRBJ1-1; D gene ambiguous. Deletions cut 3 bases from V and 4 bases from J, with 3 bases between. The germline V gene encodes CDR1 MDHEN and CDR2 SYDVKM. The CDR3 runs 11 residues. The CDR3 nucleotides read TGTGCCAGCAGTTTTCCCACTGAAGCTTTCTTT. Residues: CASSFPTEAFF. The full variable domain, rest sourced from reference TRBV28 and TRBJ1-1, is DVKVTQSSRYLVKRTGEKVFLECVQDMDHENMFWYRQDPGLGLRLIYFSYDVKMKEKGDIPEGYSVSREKKERFSLILESASTNQTSMYLCASSFPTEAFFGQGTRLTVV.

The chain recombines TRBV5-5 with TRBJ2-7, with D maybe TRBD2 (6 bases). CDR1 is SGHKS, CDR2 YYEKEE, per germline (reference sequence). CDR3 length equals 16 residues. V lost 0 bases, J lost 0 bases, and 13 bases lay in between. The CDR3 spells CASSLANAGLSYEQYF. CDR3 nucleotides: TGTGCCAGCAGCTTGGCTAATGCGGGGCTCTCCTACGAGCAGTACTTC.

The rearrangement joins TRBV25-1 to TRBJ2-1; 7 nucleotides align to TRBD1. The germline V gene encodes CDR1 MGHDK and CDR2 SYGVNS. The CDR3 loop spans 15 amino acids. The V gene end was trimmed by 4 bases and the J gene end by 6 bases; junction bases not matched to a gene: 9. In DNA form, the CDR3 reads TGTGCCAGCAGTGTCGACAGGGTTGTTACCAATGAGCAGTTCTTC. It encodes CASSVDRVVTNEQFF. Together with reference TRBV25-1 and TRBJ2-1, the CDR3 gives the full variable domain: EADIYQTPRYLVIGTGKKITLECSQTMGHDKMYWYQQDPGMELHLIHYSYGVNSTEKGDLSSESTVSRIRTEHFPLTLESARPSHTSQYLCASSVDRVVTNEQFFGPGTRLTVL.

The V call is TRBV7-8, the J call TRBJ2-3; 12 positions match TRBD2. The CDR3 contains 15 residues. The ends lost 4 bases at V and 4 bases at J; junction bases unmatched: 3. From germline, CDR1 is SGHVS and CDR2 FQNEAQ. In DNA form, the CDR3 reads TGTGCCAGCAGCTCTAGCGGGGGGGCCCCAGATACGCAGTATTTT. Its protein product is CASSSSGGAPDTQYF.

The CDR3 DNA sequence: TGTGCCAGCAGCCCTACAGGCCCTGGAAACACCATATATTTT. Protein sequence: CASSPTGPGNTIYF. The chain carries TRBV7-8 and TRBJ1-3; perhaps TRBD1 as D (5 bases). Trimming removed 5 bases at V and 2 bases at J, with 10 bases between. Germline CDR1 and CDR2: SGHVS and FQNEAQ. CDR3 size: 14 residues. The full variable domain, rest sourced from reference TRBV7-8 and TRBJ1-3, is GAGVSQSPRYKVAKRGQDVALRCDPISGHVSLFWYQQALGQGPEFLTYFQNEAQLDKSGLPSDRFFAERPEGSVSTLKIQRTQQEDSAVYLCASSPTGPGNTIYFGEGSWLTVV.

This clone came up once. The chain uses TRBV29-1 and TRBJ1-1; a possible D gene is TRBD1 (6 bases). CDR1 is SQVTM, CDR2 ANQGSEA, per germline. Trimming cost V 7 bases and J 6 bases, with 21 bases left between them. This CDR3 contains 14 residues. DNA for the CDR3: TGCAGCGCCGGGGGAGAAAGGGGGGTCGCTGAAGCTTTCTTT. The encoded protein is CSAGGERGVAEAFF.

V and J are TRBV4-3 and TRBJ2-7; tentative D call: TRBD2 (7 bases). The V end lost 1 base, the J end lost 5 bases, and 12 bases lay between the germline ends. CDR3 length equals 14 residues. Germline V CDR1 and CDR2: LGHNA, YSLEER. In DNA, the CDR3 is TGCGCCAGCAGCCAAGGGGGGGGCGTGGACGAGCAGTACTTC. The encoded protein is CASSQGGGVDEQYF.

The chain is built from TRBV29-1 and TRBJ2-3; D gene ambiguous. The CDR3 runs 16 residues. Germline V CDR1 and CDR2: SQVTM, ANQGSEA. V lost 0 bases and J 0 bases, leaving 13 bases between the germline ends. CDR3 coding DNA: TGCAGCGTTGAAGATCGGGTGCAGGTTAGCACAGATACGCAGTATTTT. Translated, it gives CSVEDRVQVSTDTQYF.

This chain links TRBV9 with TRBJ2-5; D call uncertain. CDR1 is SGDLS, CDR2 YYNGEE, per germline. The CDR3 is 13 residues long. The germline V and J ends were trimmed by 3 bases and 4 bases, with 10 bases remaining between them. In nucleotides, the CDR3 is TGTGCCAGCAGCGCCCTCCCGGGAGAGACCCAGTACTTC. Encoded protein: CASSALPGETQYF.